The 13 T cell receptor beta chains reported below all come from one sample, sequenced in a study of T cells expressing NK-cell markers. After re-calling the 5' RACE reads, TCRdb lists one entry per CDR3 protein, DNA absent. The sample yields 550,000 to 600,000 distinct CDR3 sequences, of which the top ten take up roughly 3.6%. Sequencing was done on a sample of blood T cells: a sorted CD56 or NKG2C T cell subset, CD4+ or CD8+ T cells, or bulk PBMC T cells (not recorded which). These receptors were collected from a man between 18 and 29 years old in good health.

The chain combines TRBV19 with TRBJ2-7; TCRdb's D call, TRBD1, is unchecked because there is no DNA. The CDR3 has 12 residues. Germline V gene lookup returns CDR1 LNHDA and CDR2 SQIVND (reference sequence). This CDR3 is CASSISAGEQYF.

This rearrangement joins TRBV5-1 to TRBJ2-6. This CDR3 region has 15 residues. Per germline, CDR1 SGHRS and CDR2 YFSETQ. CDR3: CASSADSSGANVLTF.

V gene TRBV27 combines with J gene TRBJ2-2; TCRdb reports TRBD1, a call that lacks DNA to check it against. Germline CDR1 is MNHEY and CDR2 is SMNVEV (reference sequence). The CDR3 spans 14 residues. The CDR3 region is CASSLGQRGGELFF.

The chain joins TRBV27 to TRBJ1-5. Germline V gene sequence: CDR1 MNHEY, CDR2 SMNVEV (reference sequence). The CDR3 runs to 15 residues. CDR3 protein: CASSASGTLNQPQHF.

The rearrangement links TRBV20-1 to TRBJ2-5; TCRdb's assignment of TRBD2 cannot be checked, as there is no DNA. CDR3 length: 15 residues. CDR1 is DFQATT, CDR2 SNEGSKA, per germline (reference sequence). The CDR3 region is CSARDPPTSRETQYF.

This sequence joins TRBV7-2 and TRBJ2-7; TCRdb's assignment of TRBD2 cannot be checked, as there is no DNA. This CDR3 region has 17 residues. In germline, CDR1 is SGHTA, CDR2 FQGNSA. CDR3 region: CASSYPSGLAPAYEQYF.

The chain recombines TRBV12-3 or TRBV12-4 with TRBJ1-2. The length of the CDR3 is 13 residues. The CDR3 sequence is CASTAYGNYGYTF.

The chain carries TRBV27 and TRBJ2-1; the TCRdb D gene call, TRBD1, has no DNA to confirm it. The CDR3 spans 13 residues. CDR1 is MNHEY, CDR2 SMNVEV, per germline (reference sequence). The CDR3: CASKMGQGQEQFF.

This chain links TRBV6-5 with TRBJ2-1. CDR1 is MNHEY, CDR2 SVGAGI, per germline. The CDR3 loop spans 15 amino acids. The CDR3 region is CASRPTASSYNEQFF.

V is TRBV25-1 and J is TRBJ2-2. CDR3 length equals 13 residues. Germline values: CDR1 MGHDK, CDR2 SYGVNS. The CDR3 sequence: CASSVKGTGELFF.

CDR3 sequence: CASSLLAGGPFGYEQYF. The chain combines TRBV7-3 with TRBJ2-7; lacking DNA, the TRBD2 call made by TCRdb goes unchecked. The germline gives CDR1 SGHTA, CDR2 FQGTGA. The CDR3 contains 17 residues.

This chain connects TRBV12-3 or TRBV12-4 to TRBJ2-2; the D gene TCRdb calls, TRBD2, cannot be checked with no DNA. The CDR3 length is 16 residues. The CDR3 sequence is CASSFFTSGNTGELFF.

The V gene is TRBV20-1, the J gene TRBJ2-3; TCRdb names TRBD2, which stays unverified in the absence of DNA. CDR3 length: 16 residues. CDR1 is DFQATT and CDR2 is SNEGSKA in the germline V gene (reference sequence). Here the CDR3 reads CSAIAGVPLGTDTQYF.